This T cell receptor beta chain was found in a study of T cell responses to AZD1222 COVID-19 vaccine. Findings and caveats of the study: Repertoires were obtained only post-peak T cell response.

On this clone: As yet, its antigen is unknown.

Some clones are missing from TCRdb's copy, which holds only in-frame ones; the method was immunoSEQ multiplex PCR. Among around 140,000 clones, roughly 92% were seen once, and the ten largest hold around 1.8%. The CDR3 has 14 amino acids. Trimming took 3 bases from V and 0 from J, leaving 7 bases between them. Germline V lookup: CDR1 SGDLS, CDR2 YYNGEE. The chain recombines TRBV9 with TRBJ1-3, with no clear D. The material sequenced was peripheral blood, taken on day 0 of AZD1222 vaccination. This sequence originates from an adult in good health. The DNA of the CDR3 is TGTGCCAGCAGCGCCACAGTCTCTGGAAACACCATATATTTT. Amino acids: CASSATVSGNTIYF.